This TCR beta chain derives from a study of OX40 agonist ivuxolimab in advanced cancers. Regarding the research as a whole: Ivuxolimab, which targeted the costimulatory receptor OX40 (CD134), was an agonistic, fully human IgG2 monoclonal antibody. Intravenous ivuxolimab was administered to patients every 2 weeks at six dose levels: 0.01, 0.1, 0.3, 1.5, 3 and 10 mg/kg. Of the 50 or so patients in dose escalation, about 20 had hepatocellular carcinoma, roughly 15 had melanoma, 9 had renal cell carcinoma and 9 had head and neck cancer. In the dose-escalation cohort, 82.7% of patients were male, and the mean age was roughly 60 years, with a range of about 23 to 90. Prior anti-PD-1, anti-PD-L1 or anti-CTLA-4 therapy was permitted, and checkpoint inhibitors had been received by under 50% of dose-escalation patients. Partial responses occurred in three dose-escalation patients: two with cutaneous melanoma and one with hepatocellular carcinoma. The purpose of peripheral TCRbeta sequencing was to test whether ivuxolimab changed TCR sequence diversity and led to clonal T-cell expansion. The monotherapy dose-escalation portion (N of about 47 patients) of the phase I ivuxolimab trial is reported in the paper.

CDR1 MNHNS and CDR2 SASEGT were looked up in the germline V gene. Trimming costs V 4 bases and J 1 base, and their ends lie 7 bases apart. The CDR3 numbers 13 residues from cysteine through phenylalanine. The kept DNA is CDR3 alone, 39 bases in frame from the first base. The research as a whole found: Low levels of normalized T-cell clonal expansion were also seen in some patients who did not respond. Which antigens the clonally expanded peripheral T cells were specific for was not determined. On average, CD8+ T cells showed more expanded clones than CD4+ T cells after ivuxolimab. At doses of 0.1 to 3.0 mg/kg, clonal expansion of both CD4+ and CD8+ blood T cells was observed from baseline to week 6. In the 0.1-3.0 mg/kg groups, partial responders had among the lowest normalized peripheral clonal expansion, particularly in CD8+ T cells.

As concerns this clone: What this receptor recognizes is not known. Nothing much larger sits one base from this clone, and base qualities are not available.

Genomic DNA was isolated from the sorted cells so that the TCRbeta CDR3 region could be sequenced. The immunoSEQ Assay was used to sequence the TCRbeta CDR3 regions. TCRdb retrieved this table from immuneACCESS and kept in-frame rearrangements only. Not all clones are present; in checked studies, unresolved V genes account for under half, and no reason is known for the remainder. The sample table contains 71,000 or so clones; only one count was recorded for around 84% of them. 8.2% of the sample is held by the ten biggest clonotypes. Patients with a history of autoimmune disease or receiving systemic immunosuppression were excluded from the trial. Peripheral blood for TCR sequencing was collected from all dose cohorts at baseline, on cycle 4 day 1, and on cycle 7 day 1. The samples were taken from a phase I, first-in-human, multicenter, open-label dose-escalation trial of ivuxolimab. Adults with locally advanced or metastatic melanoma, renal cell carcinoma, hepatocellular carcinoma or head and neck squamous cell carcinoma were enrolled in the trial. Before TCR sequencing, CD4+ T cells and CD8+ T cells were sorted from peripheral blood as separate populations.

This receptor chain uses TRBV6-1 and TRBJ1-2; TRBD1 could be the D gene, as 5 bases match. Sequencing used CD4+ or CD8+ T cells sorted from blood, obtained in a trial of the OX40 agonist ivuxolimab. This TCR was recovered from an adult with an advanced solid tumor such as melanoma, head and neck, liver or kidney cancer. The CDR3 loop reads CASSVGGNYGYTF. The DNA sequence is TGTGCCAGCAGTGTGGGGGGTAACTATGGCTACACCTTC.